The present TCR beta chain was sequenced within a study of T cell responses to AZD1222 COVID-19 vaccine. Broader study findings: Spike-specific TCR depth and breadth grew after two AZD1222 doses. As reported, nearly half of all spike-specific TCRs target variant regions that are unmutated. Most donors were white British and more were female, and clonal diversity was possibly underestimated.

Doses given second, at about 4 or about 12 weeks, were pooled. A remark on this clone: Antigen unknown.

Generated by immunoSEQ multiplex PCR, the TCRdb table keeps only in-frame clones and is missing some. Found here are 120,000 or so clones, roughly 84% of them singletons; the top ten hold about 28%. Germline V lookup: CDR1 SNHLY, CDR2 FYNNEI. Trimming removed 0 bases from V and 0 bases from J, with 7 bases in between. The length of the CDR3 is 15 residues. Sequencing used peripheral blood, obtained 28 days after the second AZD1222 dose. This TCR derives from an adult who received the AZD1222 COVID-19 vaccine. The V and J genes are TRBV2 and TRBJ2-3; a possible D gene is TRBD1 (5 bases). The CDR3 coding sequence is TGTGCCAGCAGTGAAGCAGGGGTCAGCACAGATACGCAGTATTTT. Translated, it gives CASSEAGVSTDTQYF. Looking up the rest from reference TRBV2 and TRBJ2-3 gives the full variable domain: EPEVTQTPSHQVTQMGQEVILRCVPISNHLYFYWYRQILGQKVEFLVSFYNNEISEKSEIFDDQFSVERPDGSNFTLKIRSTKLEDSAMYFCASSEAGVSTDTQYFGPGTRLTVL.